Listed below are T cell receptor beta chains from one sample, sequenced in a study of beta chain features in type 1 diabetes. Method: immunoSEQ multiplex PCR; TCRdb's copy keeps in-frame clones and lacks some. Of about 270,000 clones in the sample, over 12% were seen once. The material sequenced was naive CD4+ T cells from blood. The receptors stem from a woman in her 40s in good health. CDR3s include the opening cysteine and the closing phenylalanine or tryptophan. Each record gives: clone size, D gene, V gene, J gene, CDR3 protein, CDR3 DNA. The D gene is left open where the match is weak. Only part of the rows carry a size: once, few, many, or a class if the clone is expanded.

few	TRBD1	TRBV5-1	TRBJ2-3	CASSLPGQVTDTQYF	TGCGCCAGCAGCCTACCGGGACAGGTCACAGATACGCAGTATTTT
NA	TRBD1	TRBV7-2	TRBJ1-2	CASSQTGVVGYTF	TGTGCCAGCAGCCAAACAGGGGTGGTTGGCTACACCTTC
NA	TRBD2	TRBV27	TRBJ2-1	CASIRRSGGLYNEQFF	TGTGCCAGCATACGGCGGAGCGGGGGGCTATACAATGAGCAGTTCTTC
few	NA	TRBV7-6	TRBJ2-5	CASSVRVGTQYF	TGTGCCAGCAGTGTCAGGGTGGGGACCCAGTACTTC
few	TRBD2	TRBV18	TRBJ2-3	CASSPRSGGARGDTQYF	TGTGCCAGCTCACCACGAAGCGGGGGGGCCCGTGGAGATACGCAGTATTTT
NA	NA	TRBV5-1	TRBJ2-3	CASSNNLAKPDTQYF	TGCGCCAGCAGCAACAACCTAGCAAAGCCAGATACGCAGTATTTT
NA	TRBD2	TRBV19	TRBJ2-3	CASTSGGIGVADTQYF	TGTGCCAGTACTAGCGGGGGGATAGGCGTGGCAGATACGCAGTATTTT
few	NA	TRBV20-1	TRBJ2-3	CSAFTDTQYF	TGCAGTGCCTTTACAGATACGCAGTATTTT
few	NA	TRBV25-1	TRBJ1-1	CASTRAGVNTEAFF	TGTGCCAGCACGCGGGCGGGGGTTAACACTGAAGCTTTCTTT
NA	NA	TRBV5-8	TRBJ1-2	CASSLTGIYGYTF	TGTGCCAGCAGCTTGACAGGGATTTATGGCTACACCTTC
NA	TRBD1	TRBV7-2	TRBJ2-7	CASSPQWGTGGEYF	TGTGCCAGCAGCCCCCAATGGGGGACAGGGGGGGAGTACTTC
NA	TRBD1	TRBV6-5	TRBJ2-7	CASSYGTGLSYEQYF	TGTGCCAGCAGTTACGGGACAGGGTTATCCTACGAGCAGTACTTC
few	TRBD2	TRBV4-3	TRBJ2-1	CASSQVPQLAGYNEQFF	TGCGCCAGCAGCCAAGTCCCACAACTAGCGGGGTACAATGAGCAGTTCTTC
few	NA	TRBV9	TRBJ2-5	CASSSQETQYF	TGTGCCAGCAGCTCACAAGAGACCCAGTACTTC
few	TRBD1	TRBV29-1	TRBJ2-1	CSVDWTGLYNEQFF	TGCAGCGTTGATTGGACAGGACTCTACAATGAGCAGTTCTTC
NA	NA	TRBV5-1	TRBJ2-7	CARGAVYEQYF	TGCGCCAGGGGTGCGGTCTACGAGCAGTACTTC
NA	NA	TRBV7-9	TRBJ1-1	CASILGLNTEAFF	TGTGCCAGCATCCTAGGCCTGAACACTGAAGCTTTCTTT
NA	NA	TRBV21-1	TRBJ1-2	CASSKRTGDRQDYGYTF	TGTGCCAGCAGCAAACGGACAGGGGATCGGCAGGATTATGGCTACACCTTC
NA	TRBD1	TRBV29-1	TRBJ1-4	CSAGRTGAEKLFF	TGCAGCGCAGGACGGACAGGGGCGGAAAAACTGTTTTTT
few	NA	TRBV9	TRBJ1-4	CASSTRAVGSEKLFF	TGTGCCAGCAGCACCCGGGCCGTAGGGAGCGAAAAACTGTTTTTT
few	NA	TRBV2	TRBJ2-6	CASSPGPSGANVLTF	TGTGCCAGCAGTCCAGGGCCCTCTGGGGCCAACGTCCTGACTTTC
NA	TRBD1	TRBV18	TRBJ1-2	CASSRQGEGYTF	TGTGCCAGCTCACGACAGGGTGAAGGCTACACCTTC
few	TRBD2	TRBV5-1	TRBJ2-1	CASSERLAGAYNEQFF	TGCGCCAGCAGCGAACGACTAGCGGGGGCCTACAATGAGCAGTTCTTC
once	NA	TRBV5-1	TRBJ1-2	CASTERTTTGGYTF	TGCGCCAGCACAGAGCGAACGACTACTGGTGGCTACACCTTC
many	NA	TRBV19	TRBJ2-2	CASSTAGLQHGELFF	TGTGCCAGTAGTACGGCGGGACTTCAACACGGGGAGCTGTTTTTT
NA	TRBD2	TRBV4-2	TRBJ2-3	CASSQARTSSGGAVVIDTQYF	TGTGCCAGCAGCCAAGCCCGCACCTCTAGCGGGGGGGCCGTGGTGATAGATACGCAGTATTTT
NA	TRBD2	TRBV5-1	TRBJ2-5	CASSLSGKKQETQYF	TGCGCCAGCAGCCTTAGCGGGAAGAAGCAAGAGACCCAGTACTTC
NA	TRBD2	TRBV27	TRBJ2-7	CASSLVLAGHYEQYF	TGTGCCAGCAGTTTAGTCCTAGCGGGCCACTACGAGCAGTACTTC
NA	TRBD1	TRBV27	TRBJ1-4	CASSGTATNEKLFF	TGTGCCAGCAGCGGGACAGCAACTAATGAAAAACTGTTTTTT
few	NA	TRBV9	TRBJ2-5	CASSVGQVQETQYF	TGTGCCAGCAGCGTAGGGCAGGTCCAAGAGACCCAGTACTTC
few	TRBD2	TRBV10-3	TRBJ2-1	CAIASSSGGTNEQFF	TGTGCCATCGCCTCCTCTAGCGGGGGGACGAATGAGCAGTTCTTC
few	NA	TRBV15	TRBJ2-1	CATSRGSGVSIDEQFF	TGTGCCACCAGCAGAGGATCGGGAGTATCAATCGATGAGCAGTTCTTC
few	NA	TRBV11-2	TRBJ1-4	CASSQTAATNEKLFF	TGTGCCAGCAGCCAAACAGCCGCAACTAATGAAAAACTGTTTTTT
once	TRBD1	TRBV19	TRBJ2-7	CASSIEAGGTYEQYF	TGTGCCAGTAGTATAGAGGCAGGGGGCACCTACGAGCAGTACTTC
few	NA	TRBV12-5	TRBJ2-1	CASGPIIDNEQFF	TGTGCTAGTGGTCCGATTATAGACAATGAGCAGTTCTTC
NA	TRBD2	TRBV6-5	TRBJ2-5	CASSRAGGQETQYF	TGTGCCAGCAGTAGAGCGGGGGGCCAAGAGACCCAGTACTTC
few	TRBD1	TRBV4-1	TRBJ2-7	CASSQTGTASYEQYF	TGCGCCAGCAGCCAAACCGGGACAGCTTCCTACGAGCAGTACTTC
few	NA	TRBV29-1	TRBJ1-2	CSVEGGRGVFGYTF	TGCAGCGTTGAAGGGGGGCGGGGGGTCTTTGGCTACACCTTC
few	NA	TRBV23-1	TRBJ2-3	CASSQSIPTLADTQYF	TGCGCCAGCAGTCAATCGATCCCTACCCTGGCAGATACGCAGTATTTT
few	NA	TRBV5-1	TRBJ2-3	CASSLARGVNTDTQYF	TGCGCCAGCAGCTTGGCCAGGGGCGTCAACACAGATACGCAGTATTTT
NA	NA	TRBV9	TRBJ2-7	CASSGPRSYEQYF	TGTGCCAGCAGCGGCCCACGGTCCTACGAGCAGTACTTC
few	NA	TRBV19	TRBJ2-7	CASSTHPPGEQYF	TGTGCCAGTAGTACCCACCCCCCAGGAGAGCAGTACTTC
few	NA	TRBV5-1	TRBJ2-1	CASSLEGIGQFF	TGCGCCAGCAGCTTGGAGGGGATCGGGCAGTTCTTC
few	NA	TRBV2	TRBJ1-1	CASSGQPIEAFF	TGTGCCAGCAGTGGACAGCCGATAGAAGCTTTCTTT
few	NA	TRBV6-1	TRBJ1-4	CASSGGTPVGGMFF	TGTGCCAGCAGTGGAGGAACACCGGTTGGAGGGATGTTTTTT
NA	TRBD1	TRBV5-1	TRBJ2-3	CASRLGTAADTQYF	TGCGCCAGCAGGCTTGGGACAGCGGCAGATACGCAGTATTTT
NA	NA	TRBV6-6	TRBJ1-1	CASSRRRQQMNTEAFF	TGTGCCAGCAGCCGCCGCAGACAGCAGATGAACACTGAAGCTTTCTTT
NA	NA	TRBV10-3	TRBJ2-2	CAISESRSGRGTGELFF	TGTGCCATCAGTGAGTCGCGGTCAGGCCGGGGCACCGGGGAGCTGTTTTTT
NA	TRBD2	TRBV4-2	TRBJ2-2	CASSQVLGEGGELFF	TGTGCCAGCAGCCAAGTCTTGGGGGAGGGAGGGGAGCTGTTTTTT
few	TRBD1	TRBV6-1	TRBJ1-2	CASRVPGQGSYGYTF	TGTGCCAGCAGAGTCCCGGGACAGGGGAGCTATGGCTACACCTTC
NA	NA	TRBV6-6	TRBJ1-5	CASSEQGGNQPQHF	TGTGCCAGCTCGGAACAGGGTGGCAATCAGCCCCAGCATTTT
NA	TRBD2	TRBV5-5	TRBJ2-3	CASRGLAGGTISTDTQYF	TGTGCCAGCCGGGGTCTAGCGGGGGGAACCATAAGCACAGATACGCAGTATTTT
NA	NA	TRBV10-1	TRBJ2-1	CASSGKGSAPHNEQFF	TGCGCCAGCAGCGGTAAGGGGTCCGCTCCCCACAATGAGCAGTTCTTC
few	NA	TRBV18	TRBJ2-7	CASSPRRGATYEQYF	TGTGCCAGCTCACCACGCCGGGGGGCCACCTACGAGCAGTACTTC
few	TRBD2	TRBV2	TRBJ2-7	CASRLAGGTGSAYEQYF	TGTGCCAGCAGGCTAGCGGGGGGGACCGGGTCCGCCTACGAGCAGTACTTC
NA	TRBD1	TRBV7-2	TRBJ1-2	CASSMTGAFGYGYTF	TGTGCCAGCAGCATGACAGGGGCTTTCGGCTATGGCTACACCTTC